A single sample is the source of the 17 T cell receptor beta chains below, sequenced in a study of blood T cell repertoires in COVID-19 (dated by TCRdb to the early 2020s). Library construction relied on the immunoSEQ multiplex PCR assay. The immuneACCESS repertoire file appears here via TCRdb, limited to in-frame rearrangements. These files lack a portion of the clones; in checked studies, under half of the deficit traces to unresolved V genes, and the cause of the others is not known. This sample is represented by roughly 200,000 clones; approximately 80% of them were singletons. The top ten hold approximately 10% of the sample. Sequencing used peripheral blood. These receptors all come from a woman in her forties with COVID-19, enrolled during active disease.

This rearrangement joins TRBV5-1 to TRBJ2-1; tentative D call: TRBD1 (6 bases). This CDR3 spans 14 amino acids. CDR1 and CDR2 from the germline V gene are SGHRS and YFSETQ. The V end was cut by 5 bases, the J end by 1 base, with 10 bases between. This CDR3 reads CASRQGISYNEQFF. CDR3 DNA sequence: TGCGCCAGCAGGCAGGGGATTTCCTACAATGAGCAGTTCTTC. The full variable domain, with the rest looked up from reference TRBV5-1 and TRBJ2-1, is KAGVTQTPRYLIKTRGQQVTLSCSPISGHRSVSWYQQTPGQGLQFLFEYFSETQRNKGNFPGRFSGRQFSNSRSEMNVSTLELGDSALYLCASRQGISYNEQFFGPGTRLTVL.

This chain connects TRBV2 to TRBJ2-7; no reliable D call. CDR1 and CDR2 (germline): SNHLY, FYNNEI. This CDR3 has 11 amino acids. V was trimmed by 5 bases and J by 3 bases, leaving 5 bases between them. CDR3 amino acids: CASSQNYEQYV. The CDR3 bases are TGTGCCAGCAGTCAGAACTACGAGCAGTACGTC.

The rearrangement joins TRBV29-1 to TRBJ2-7; TRBD1 matches at 8 bases. The CDR3 has 11 amino acids. Germline V lookup: CDR1 SQVTM, CDR2 ANQGSEA. Trimming removed 6 bases from V and 4 bases from J; junction bases left unmatched: 2. In nucleotides, the CDR3 is TGCAGCGTCCAGGGGGCTTACGAGCAGTACTTC. It specifies CSVQGAYEQYF.

This clone was found many times. The chain has TRBV7-9 and TRBJ2-3; TRBD2 matches at 9 bases. V lost 1 base and J lost 3; bases outside the gene matches: 8. The CDR3 sequence is 17 residues long. Looked up from germline, CDR1 is SEHNR and CDR2 is FQNEAQ (reference sequence). The CDR3 here is CASSLGVSGGRTDTQYF. Written as DNA, the CDR3 is TGTGCCAGCAGCTTAGGGGTCAGCGGGGGGCGGACAGATACGCAGTATTTT.

The chain has TRBV19 and TRBJ2-7; 7 bases align to TRBD1. In germline, CDR1 is LNHDA, CDR2 SQIVND (reference sequence). This CDR3 spans 15 amino acids. Trimming at V came to 5 bases and at J to 1 base, leaving 8 bases not matched to a gene. The CDR3 protein is CASSQSTGKSYEQYF. The CDR3 DNA is TGTGCCAGTAGTCAATCGACAGGGAAGTCCTACGAGCAGTACTTC. Together with reference TRBV19 and TRBJ2-7, the CDR3 gives the full variable domain: DGGITQSPKYLFRKEGQNVTLSCEQNLNHDAMYWYRQDPGQGLRLIYYSQIVNDFQKGDIAEGYSVSREKKESFPLTVTSAQKNPTAFYLCASSQSTGKSYEQYFGPGTRLTVT.

There are a few counts of this clone. The genes are TRBV6-5 and TRBJ2-5; TRBD2 matches at 10 bases. Trimming removed 8 bases from V and 5 bases from J; junction bases left unmatched: 8. CDR1 is MNHEY and CDR2 is SVGAGI in the germline V gene. The CDR3 consists of 14 residues. The CDR3, as DNA: TGTGCCAGCCGCGGACTAGCGGCGGCGGAGACCCAGTACTTC. This encodes CASRGLAAAETQYF.

In nucleotides, the CDR3 is TGTGCCAGCAGTCAAGCGGGGGGCACCCTGGATACGCAGTATTTT. This translates into CASSQAGGTLDTQYF. V usage is TRBV7-3 and J usage is TRBJ2-3; 9 positions agree with TRBD2. There are 15 residues in the CDR3. Germline V gene sequence: CDR1 SGHTA, CDR2 FQGTGA. Trimming took 6 bases from V and 6 from J; bases not matched to a gene: 10.

This chain uses TRBV18 with TRBJ1-1; D remains unclear. The CDR3 contains 13 residues. V gave up 4 bases and J gave up 1 base, with 7 bases separating them. Germline CDR1 KGHSH, CDR2 LQKENI. CDR3 coding DNA: TGTGCCAGCTCACTGGAGGAGAACACTGAAGCTTTCTTT. Protein: CASSLEENTEAFF.

This chain joins TRBV30 and TRBJ1-3; possibly TRBD1 for D (5 bases). Germline lookup yields CDR1 GTSNPN and CDR2 SVGIG (reference sequence). Deletions cut 3 bases from V and 2 bases from J, with 14 bases between. The length of the CDR3 is 15 residues. For the CDR3, the DNA is TGTGCCTGGAGCCCCCCTCAGGGTGCTGGAAACACCATATATTTT. The encoded protein is CAWSPPQGAGNTIYF.

This clone came up once. The chain recombines TRBV7-8 with TRBJ2-7, with 7 bases identical to TRBD2. Trimming took 0 bases from V and 6 from J; bases not matched to a gene: 5. This CDR3 contains 14 residues. CDR1 and CDR2 (germline): SGHVS, FQNEAQ. The CDR3: CASSLAMTSSEQYV. The DNA of the CDR3 is TGTGCCAGCAGCTTAGCGATGACTAGCTCCGAGCAGTACGTC.

V usage is TRBV7-6 and J usage is TRBJ2-1; tentative D call: TRBD1 (7 bases). The CDR3 extends over 15 amino acids. The V gene lost 4 bases and the J gene lost 7 bases, with 17 bases spanning the gap. From germline, CDR1 is SGHVS and CDR2 FNYEAQ. The CDR3 is CASSWGDRSSNEQFF. The CDR3 coding sequence is TGTGCCAGCAGCTGGGGGGACAGAAGTTCGAATGAGCAGTTCTTC.

The rearrangement joins TRBV25-1 to TRBJ2-7; D possibly corresponds to TRBD1 (5 bases). Trimming took 6 bases from V and 3 from J, leaving 9 bases between them. Germline V gives CDR1 MGHDK, CDR2 SYGVNS. The CDR3 consists of 12 residues. CDR3 amino acids: CASRGQFYEQYF. In DNA, the CDR3 is TGTGCCAGCAGAGGACAATTCTACGAGCAGTACTTC.

The J gene is TRBJ2-5, the V gene TRBV10-2; TRBD1 aligns across 7 bases. CDR3 length: 16 residues. Germline V gene data show CDR1 as WSHSY and CDR2 as SAAADI. The V and J ends lost 6 bases and 7 bases, in that order; junction bases with no gene match: 17. The CDR3 spells CASREIGQGVHGTQYF. CDR3 nucleotide sequence: TGCGCCAGCAGGGAGATTGGGCAGGGGGTCCACGGGACCCAGTACTTC.

Only one count was recorded for this clone. This chain uses TRBV5-1 with TRBJ2-2; a possible D gene is TRBD1 (6 bases). This CDR3 region has 16 residues. Germline lookup yields CDR1 SGHRS and CDR2 YFSETQ. The V end was cut by 0 bases, the J end by 7 bases, with 16 bases between. CDR3 protein: CASSLEQGGKGGELFF. The CDR3 region has the DNA TGCGCCAGCAGCTTGGAACAGGGCGGTAAAGGCGGGGAGCTGTTTTTT.

The V and J genes are TRBV28 and TRBJ1-1; TRBD1 might be the D (5 bases). V lost 10 bases and J lost 5, with 17 bases in between. Germline V gene sequence: CDR1 MDHEN, CDR2 SYDVKM. This CDR3 contains 13 residues. CDR3 amino acids: CATLPRVGTEAFF. The CDR3 region has the DNA TGTGCCACCCTGCCCAGGGTGGGGACTGAAGCTTTCTTT.

The chain uses TRBV6-5 and TRBJ2-1; D possibly corresponds to TRBD2 (6 bases). CDR3 length equals 14 residues. The V and J ends lost 6 bases and 10 bases respectively, with 19 bases between them. The V gene's germline CDR1 is MNHEY and CDR2 SVGAGI. CDR3 in DNA: TGTGCCAGCAGACGTGGACTAACCCCCAACGAGCAGTTCTTC. This codes for CASRRGLTPNEQFF.

The rearrangement links TRBV2 to TRBJ2-5, with D possibly matching TRBD2 (6 bases). The V end was cut by 6 bases, the J end by 5 bases, with 13 bases between. This CDR3 spans 13 amino acids. Germline loops: CDR1 SNHLY, CDR2 FYNNEI. For the CDR3, the DNA is TGTGCCAGCAGCGTACTAGGGAGGGAGACCCAGTACTTC. Protein sequence: CASSVLGRETQYF.